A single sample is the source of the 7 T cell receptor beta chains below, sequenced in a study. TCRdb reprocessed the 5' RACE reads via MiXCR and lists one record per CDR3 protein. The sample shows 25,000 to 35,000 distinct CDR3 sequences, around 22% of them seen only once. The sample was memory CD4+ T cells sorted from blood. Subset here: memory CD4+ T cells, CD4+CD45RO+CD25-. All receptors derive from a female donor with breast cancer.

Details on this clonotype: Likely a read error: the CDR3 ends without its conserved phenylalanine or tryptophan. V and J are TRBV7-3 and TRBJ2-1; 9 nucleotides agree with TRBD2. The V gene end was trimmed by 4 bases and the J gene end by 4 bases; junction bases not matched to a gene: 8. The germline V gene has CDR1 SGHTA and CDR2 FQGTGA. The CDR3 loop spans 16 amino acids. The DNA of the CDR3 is TGTGCCAGCAGCTCGCGGGGAACTAGCGGGTACAATGAGCAGTTCCTC. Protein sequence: CASSSRGTSGYNEQFL.

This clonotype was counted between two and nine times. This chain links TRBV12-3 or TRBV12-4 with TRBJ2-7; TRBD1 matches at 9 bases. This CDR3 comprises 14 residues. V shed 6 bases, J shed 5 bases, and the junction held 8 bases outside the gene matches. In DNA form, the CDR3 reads TGTGCCAGCAGCTGGGGGGACAGGGTTCACGAGCAGTACTTC. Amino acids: CASSWGDRVHEQYF.

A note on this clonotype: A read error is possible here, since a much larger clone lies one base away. The CDR3 DNA sequence: TGCGCCAGCGACAATGAGCAGTTCTTC. This encodes CASDNEQFF. The chain has TRBV10-1 and TRBJ2-1; unclear D gene. Trimming removed 8 bases from V and 5 bases from J, with 1 base in between. The germline CDR1 and CDR2 sequences are WNHNN and SYGVQD (reference sequence). CDR3 length: 9 residues.

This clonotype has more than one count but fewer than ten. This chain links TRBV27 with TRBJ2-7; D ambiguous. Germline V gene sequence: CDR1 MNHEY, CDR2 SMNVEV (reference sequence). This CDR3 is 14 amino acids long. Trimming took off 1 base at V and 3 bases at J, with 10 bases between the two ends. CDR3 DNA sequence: TGTGCCAGCAGTTTATTGTACGGTAACTACGAGCAGTACTTC. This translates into CASSLLYGNYEQYF.

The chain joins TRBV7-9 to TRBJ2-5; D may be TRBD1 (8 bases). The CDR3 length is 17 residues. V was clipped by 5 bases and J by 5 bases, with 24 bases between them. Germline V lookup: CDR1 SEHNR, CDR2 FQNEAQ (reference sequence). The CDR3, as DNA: TGTGCCAGCAGCCCCCGGGACAGGCCCGCGGGGGTCGAGACCCAGTACTTC. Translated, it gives CASSPRDRPAGVETQYF. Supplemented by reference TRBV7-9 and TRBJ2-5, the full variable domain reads DTGVSQNPRHKITKRGQNVTFRCDPISEHNRLYWYRQTLGQGPEFLTYFQNEAQLEKSRLLSDRFSAERPKGSFSTLEIQRTEQGDSAMYLCASSPRDRPAGVETQYFGPGTRLLVL.

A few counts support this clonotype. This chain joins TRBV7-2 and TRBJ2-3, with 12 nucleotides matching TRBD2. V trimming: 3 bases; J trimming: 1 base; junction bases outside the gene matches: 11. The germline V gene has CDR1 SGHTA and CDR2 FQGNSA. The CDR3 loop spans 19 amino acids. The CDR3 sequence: CASSLSPGLAGDRTDTQYF. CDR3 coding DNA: TGTGCCAGCAGCTTGTCTCCGGGACTAGCGGGTGACCGCACAGATACGCAGTATTTT.

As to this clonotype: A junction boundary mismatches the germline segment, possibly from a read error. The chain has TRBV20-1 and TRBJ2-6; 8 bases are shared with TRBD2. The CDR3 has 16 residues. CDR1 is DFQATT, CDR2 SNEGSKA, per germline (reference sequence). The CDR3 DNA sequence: TGCGGTGCTAGAGATGCGGGGGGCTCAGGGGCCAACGTCCTGACTTTC. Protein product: CGARDAGGSGANVLTF.